This TCR beta chain is drawn from a study of CD8 T cells in ankylosing spondylitis. From the 5' RACE reads, TCRdb called clonotypes with MiXCR, one entry per CDR3 protein. The sample has about 340,000 distinct CDR3 sequences, roughly 15% seen once; the top ten hold about 1.1%. V lost 4 bases and J lost 8; bases outside the gene matches: 12. CDR3 size: 16 residues. CDR1 SGHRS and CDR2 YFSETQ come from the germline V gene. This clonotype was counted at least ten times. Its antigen is unknown. Whole-study findings and limits: Characteristic of ankylosing spondylitis blood, it appeared, was a TCR beta motif comprising about eight highly homologous variants. Disease-linked clones were CD8+ and relatively rare in peripheral blood.

What was sequenced was blood, either unsorted or a sorted T cell fraction (not recorded which). The sequence derives from a male donor with ankylosing spondylitis or in good health (not recorded which). The chain uses TRBV5-1 and TRBJ2-1; 10 positions match TRBD2. CDR3 DNA sequence: TGCGCCAGCAGCCTGCAGGCTAGCGGGAGTCGAGATGAGCAGTTCTTC. Translating it yields CASSLQASGSRDEQFF.